The T cell receptor beta chain under discussion was sequenced for a study of breast tumors, draining lymph nodes, adjacent tissues. Notes on the study in general: Compared with lymph nodes, tumors were less diverse; compared with nontumor tissue, more.

This clonotype was observed at least ten times. What it binds is not known. The CDR3 totals 16 residues. V shed 4 bases, J shed 7 bases, and the junction held 10 bases outside the gene matches. Germline values: CDR1 SEHNR, CDR2 FQNEAQ (reference sequence). Samples came from axillary lymph nodes draining the breast cancer. TCRdb redid the calling of the multiplex PCR reads with MiXCR, one entry per CDR3 protein. The data hold more than 250,000 distinct CDR3 sequences, with about 33% observed a single time. The sequence was collected from a female donor with breast cancer. Some clones in this sample may be carry-over from other donors' samples. V usage is TRBV7-9 and J usage is TRBJ2-1; 10 positions agree with TRBD2. Sequencing was carried out using axillary lymph node tissue. The CDR3 coding sequence is TGTGCCAGCAGCTGGAGCGCTAGCGGGAGTTTTAATGAGCAGTTCTTC. This sequence encodes CASSWSASGSFNEQFF.